Given below is one TCR beta chain in context. This specimen comes from a study of blood T cell repertoires in COVID-19. The CDR3 consists of 17 residues. The germline CDR1 and CDR2 sequences are SGHRS and YFSETQ. The J segment lost 1 base and the V segment lost 0 bases, leaving 8 bases of the junction unmatched. The repertoire was sequenced with immunoSEQ multiplex PCR; TCRdb's copy has only in-frame clones and lacks some. The sample includes some 160,000 clones, approximately 82% seen only once; the top ten take about 19%. Sample: peripheral blood. This clonotype was sampled from an older woman who had recovered from COVID-19. The rearrangement joins TRBV5-1 to TRBJ1-1; 8 nucleotides match TRBD1. Written as DNA, the CDR3 is TGCGCCAGCAGCTTGGCCCCACTGGGGACAGGGAACACTGAAGCTTTCTTT. Its translation: CASSLAPLGTGNTEAFF.